This TCR beta chain was found in a study of T cell clones after liver transplantation. Looking at the study overall: Tolerant meant at least one year fully off immunosuppression without liver enzymes above twice normal. Draws occurred before transplant, before withdrawal, and after complete or failed withdrawal.

The protocol was immunoSEQ multiplex PCR, while the TCRdb copy is restricted to in-frame clones and leaves out a portion. Of some 57,000 clones listed, 60% to 80% are singletons. Germline CDR1 reads SGDLS; CDR2 reads YYNGEE. This CDR3 contains 16 residues. Trimming removed 0 bases from V and 2 bases from J; junction bases left unmatched: 6. The V call is TRBV9, the J call TRBJ2-3, with 7 bases identical to TRBD1. The TCR was taken from a human patient who received a liver transplant. Some T cells may have come from the graft donor. Sequencing used CD4+ T cells from blood, obtained at the 22-month timepoint. CDR3 loop: CASSVGTGANTDTQYF. CDR3 bases: TGTGCCAGCAGCGTAGGAACAGGGGCCAACACAGATACGCAGTATTTT.